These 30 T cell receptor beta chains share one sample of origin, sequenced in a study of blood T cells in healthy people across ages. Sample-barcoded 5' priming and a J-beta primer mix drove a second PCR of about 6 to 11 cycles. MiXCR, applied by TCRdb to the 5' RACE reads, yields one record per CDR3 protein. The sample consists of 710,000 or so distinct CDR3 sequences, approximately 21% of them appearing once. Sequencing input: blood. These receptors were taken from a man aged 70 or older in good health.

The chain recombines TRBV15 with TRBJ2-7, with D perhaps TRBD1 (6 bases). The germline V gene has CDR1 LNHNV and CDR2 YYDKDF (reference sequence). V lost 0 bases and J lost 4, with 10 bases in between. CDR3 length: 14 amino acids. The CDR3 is CATSRDRGQYEQYF. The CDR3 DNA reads TGTGCCACCAGCAGAGATAGGGGACAATACGAGCAGTACTTC. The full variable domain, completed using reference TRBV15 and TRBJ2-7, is DAMVIQNPRYQVTQFGKPVTLSCSQTLNHNVMYWYQQKSSQAPKLLFHYYDKDFNNEADTPDNFQSRRPNTSFCFLDIRSPGLGDTAMYLCATSRDRGQYEQYFGPGTRLTVT.

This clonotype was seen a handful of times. CDR3 nucleotides: TGCGCCAGCAGCTCCCTCATGACAGATACGCAGTATTTT. Encoded protein: CASSSLMTDTQYF. The chain uses TRBV5-1 and TRBJ2-3, with unresolved D. CDR1 is SGHRS and CDR2 is YFSETQ in the germline V gene. The CDR3 covers 13 residues. The germline V and J ends were trimmed by 3 bases and 3 bases, with 8 bases remaining between them. Together with reference TRBV5-1 and TRBJ2-3, the CDR3 gives the full variable domain: KAGVTQTPRYLIKTRGQQVTLSCSPISGHRSVSWYQQTPGQGLQFLFEYFSETQRNKGNFPGRFSGRQFSNSRSEMNVSTLELGDSALYLCASSSLMTDTQYFGPGTRLTVL.

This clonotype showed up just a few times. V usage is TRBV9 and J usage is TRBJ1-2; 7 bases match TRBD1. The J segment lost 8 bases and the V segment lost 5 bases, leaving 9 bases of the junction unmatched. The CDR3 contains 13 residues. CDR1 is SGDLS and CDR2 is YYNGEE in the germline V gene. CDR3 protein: CASSLTGALGYTF. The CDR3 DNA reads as TGTGCCAGCAGTTTAACAGGGGCATTAGGCTACACCTTC.

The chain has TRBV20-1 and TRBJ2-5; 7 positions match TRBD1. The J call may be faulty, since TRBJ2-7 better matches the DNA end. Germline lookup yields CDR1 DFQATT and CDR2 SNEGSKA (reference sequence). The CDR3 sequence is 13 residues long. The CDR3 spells CSATTGSVYEQYF. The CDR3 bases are TGCAGTGCCACGACAGGGTCCGTCTACGAGCAGTACTTC.

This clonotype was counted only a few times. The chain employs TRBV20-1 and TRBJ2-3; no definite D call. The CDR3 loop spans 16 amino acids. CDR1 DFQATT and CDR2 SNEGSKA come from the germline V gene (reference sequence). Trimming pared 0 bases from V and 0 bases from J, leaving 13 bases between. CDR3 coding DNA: TGCAGTGCTAGAGATCCCCAGACTGTTAGCACAGATACGCAGTATTTT. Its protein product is CSARDPQTVSTDTQYF.

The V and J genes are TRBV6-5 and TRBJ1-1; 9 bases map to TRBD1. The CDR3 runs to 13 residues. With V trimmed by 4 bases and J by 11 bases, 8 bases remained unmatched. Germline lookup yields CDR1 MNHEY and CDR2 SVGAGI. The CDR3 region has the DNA TGTGCCAGCAGTTCGGACAGGGGAAGCGGGGCTTTCTTT. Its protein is CASSSDRGSGAFF.

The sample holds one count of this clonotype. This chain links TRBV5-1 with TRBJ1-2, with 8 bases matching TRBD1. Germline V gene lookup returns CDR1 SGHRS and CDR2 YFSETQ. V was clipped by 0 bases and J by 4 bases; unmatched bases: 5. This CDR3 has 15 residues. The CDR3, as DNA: TGCGCCAGCAGCTTGGGGGACAGGACATTCTATGGCTACACCTTC. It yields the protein CASSLGDRTFYGYTF.

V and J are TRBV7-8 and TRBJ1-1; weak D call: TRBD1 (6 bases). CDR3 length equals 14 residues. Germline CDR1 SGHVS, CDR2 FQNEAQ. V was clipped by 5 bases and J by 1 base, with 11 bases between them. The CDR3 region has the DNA TGTGCCAGCAGCAACAGGGTGGAGAACACTGAAGCTTTCTTT. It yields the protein CASSNRVENTEAFF.

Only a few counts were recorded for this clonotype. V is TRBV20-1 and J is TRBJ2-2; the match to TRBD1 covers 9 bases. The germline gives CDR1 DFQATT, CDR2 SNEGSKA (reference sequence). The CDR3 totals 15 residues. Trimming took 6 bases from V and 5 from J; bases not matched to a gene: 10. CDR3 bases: TGCAGTGCGTTACAGGGGGCTGTAATTACCGGGGAGCTGTTTTTT. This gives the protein CSALQGAVITGELFF.

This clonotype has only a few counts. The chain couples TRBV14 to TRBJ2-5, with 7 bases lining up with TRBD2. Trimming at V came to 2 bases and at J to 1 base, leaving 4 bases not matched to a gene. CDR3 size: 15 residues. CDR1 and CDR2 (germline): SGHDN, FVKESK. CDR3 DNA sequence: TGTGCCAGCAGCCAACCTAGGACTAGCCAAGAGACCCAGTACTTC. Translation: CASSQPRTSQETQYF.

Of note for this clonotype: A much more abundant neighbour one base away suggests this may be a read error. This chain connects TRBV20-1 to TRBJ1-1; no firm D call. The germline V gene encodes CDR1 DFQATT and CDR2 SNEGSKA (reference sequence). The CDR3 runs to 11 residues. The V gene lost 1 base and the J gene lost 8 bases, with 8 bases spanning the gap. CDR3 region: CSARGGVEAFF. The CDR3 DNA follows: TGCAGTGCTAGAGGCGGGGTAGAAGCTTTCTTT.

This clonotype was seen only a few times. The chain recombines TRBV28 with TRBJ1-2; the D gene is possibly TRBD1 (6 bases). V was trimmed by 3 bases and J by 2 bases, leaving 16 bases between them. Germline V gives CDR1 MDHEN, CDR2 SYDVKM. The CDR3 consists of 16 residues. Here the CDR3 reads CASSFGGLGANYGYTF. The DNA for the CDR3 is TGTGCCAGCAGTTTTGGAGGGCTGGGGGCGAACTATGGCTACACCTTC.

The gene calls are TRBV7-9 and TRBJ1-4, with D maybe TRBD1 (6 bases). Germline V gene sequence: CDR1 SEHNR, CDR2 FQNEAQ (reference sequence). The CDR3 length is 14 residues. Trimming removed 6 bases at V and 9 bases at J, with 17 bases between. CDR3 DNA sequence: TGTGCCAGCAGTAGGACAGACGGGGGGCAAAAACTGTTTTTT. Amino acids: CASSRTDGGQKLFF. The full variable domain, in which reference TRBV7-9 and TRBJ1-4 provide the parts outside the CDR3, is DTGVSQNPRHKITKRGQNVTFRCDPISEHNRLYWYRQTLGQGPEFLTYFQNEAQLEKSRLLSDRFSAERPKGSFSTLEIQRTEQGDSAMYLCASSRTDGGQKLFFGSGTQLSVL.

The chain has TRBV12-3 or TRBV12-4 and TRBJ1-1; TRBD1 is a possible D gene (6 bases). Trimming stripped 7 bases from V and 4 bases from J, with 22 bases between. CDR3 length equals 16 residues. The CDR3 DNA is TGTGCCAGCATCGCCCTCCCGGGACACAGAGCCACTGAAGCTTTCTTT. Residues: CASIALPGHRATEAFF.

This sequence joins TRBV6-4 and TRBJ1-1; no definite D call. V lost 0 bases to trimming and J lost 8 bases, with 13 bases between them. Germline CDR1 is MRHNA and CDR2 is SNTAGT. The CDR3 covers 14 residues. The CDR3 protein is CASSDSGGETEAFF. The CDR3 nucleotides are TGTGCCAGCAGTGACTCAGGTGGTGAAACCGAAGCTTTCTTT.

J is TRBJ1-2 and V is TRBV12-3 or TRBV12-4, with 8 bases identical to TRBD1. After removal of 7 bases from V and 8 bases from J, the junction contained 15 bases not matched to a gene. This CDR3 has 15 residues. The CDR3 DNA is TGTGCCAGCACCGAAGGACAGGGTTGGCCTCTGGGCTACACCTTC. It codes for CASTEGQGWPLGYTF.

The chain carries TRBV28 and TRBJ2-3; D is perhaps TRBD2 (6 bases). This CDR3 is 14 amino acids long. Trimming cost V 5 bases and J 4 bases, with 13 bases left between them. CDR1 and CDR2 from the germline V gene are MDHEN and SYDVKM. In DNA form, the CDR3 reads TGTGCCAGCAGTCCCCCGGGACTCTCAGATACGCAGTATTTT. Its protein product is CASSPPGLSDTQYF.

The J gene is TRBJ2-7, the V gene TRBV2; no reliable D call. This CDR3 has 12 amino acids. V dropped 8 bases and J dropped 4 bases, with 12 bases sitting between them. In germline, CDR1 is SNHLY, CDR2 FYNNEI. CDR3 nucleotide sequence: TGTGCCAGCTACTTTTCCGGTTACGAGCAGTACTTC. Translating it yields CASYFSGYEQYF.

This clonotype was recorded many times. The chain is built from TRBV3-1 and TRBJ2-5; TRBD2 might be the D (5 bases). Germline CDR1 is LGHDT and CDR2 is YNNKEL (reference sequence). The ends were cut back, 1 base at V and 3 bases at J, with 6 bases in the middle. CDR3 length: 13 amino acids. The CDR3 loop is CASSQGTEETQYF. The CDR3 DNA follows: TGTGCCAGCAGCCAAGGGACTGAAGAGACCCAGTACTTC.

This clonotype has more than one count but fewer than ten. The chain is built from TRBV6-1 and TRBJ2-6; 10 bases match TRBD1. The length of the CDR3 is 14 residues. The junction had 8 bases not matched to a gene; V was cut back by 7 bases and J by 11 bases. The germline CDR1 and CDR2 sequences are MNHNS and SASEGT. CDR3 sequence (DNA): TGTGCCAGCAAGACTGGGGGACAGGGGTACGTCCTGACTTTC. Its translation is CASKTGGQGYVLTF.

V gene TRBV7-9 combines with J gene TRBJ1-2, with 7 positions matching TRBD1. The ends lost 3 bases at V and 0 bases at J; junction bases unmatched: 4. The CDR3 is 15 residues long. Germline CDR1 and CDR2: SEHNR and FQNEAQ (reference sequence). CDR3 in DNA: TGTGCCAGCAGCTTTTCTGACAGGGCTAACTATGGCTACACCTTC. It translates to CASSFSDRANYGYTF. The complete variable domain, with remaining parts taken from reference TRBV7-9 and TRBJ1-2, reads DTGVSQNPRHKITKRGQNVTFRCDPISEHNRLYWYRQTLGQGPEFLTYFQNEAQLEKSRLLSDRFSAERPKGSFSTLEIQRTEQGDSAMYLCASSFSDRANYGYTFGSGTRLTVV.

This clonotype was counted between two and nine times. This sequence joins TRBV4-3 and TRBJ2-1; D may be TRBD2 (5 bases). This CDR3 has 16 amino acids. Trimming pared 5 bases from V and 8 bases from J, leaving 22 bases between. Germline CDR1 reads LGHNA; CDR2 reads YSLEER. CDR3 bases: TGCGCCAGCAGCGCCCTGGTAGGGTCACGGGGTCATGAGCAGTTCTTC. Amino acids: CASSALVGSRGHEQFF.

CDR3 residues: CASSSGLAGANEQFF. The CDR3 DNA is TGTGCCAGCTCATCGGGACTAGCGGGAGCCAATGAGCAGTTCTTC. The rearrangement uses TRBV18 and TRBJ2-1, with TRBD2 identical over 14 bases. This CDR3 is built from 15 residues. Germline V gene data show CDR1 as KGHSH and CDR2 as LQKENI. Trimming removed 5 bases from V and 6 bases from J; junction bases left unmatched: 3.

The chain's CDR3 is CAISDQGQANTEAFF. The CDR3 DNA is TGTGCCATCAGTGACCAGGGACAGGCGAACACTGAAGCTTTCTTT. The V call is TRBV10-3, the J call TRBJ1-1, with 8 bases that match TRBD1. Trimming removed 3 bases from V and 1 base from J; junction bases left unmatched: 4. The CDR3 runs to 15 residues. Germline CDR1 and CDR2: ENHRY and SYGVKD.

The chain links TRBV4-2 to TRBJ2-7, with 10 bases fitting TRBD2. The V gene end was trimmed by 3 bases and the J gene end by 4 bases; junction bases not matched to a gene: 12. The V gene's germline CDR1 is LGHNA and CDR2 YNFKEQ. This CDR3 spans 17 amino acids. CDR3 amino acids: CASSQTLQAGGRYEQYF. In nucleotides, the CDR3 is TGTGCCAGCAGCCAGACACTTCAAGCGGGGGGGCGGTACGAGCAGTACTTC.

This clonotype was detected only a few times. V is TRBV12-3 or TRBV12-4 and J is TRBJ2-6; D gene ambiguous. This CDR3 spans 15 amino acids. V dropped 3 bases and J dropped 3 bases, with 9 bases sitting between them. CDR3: CASSFLVGGANVLTF. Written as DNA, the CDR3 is TGTGCCAGCAGTTTTCTGGTTGGTGGGGCCAACGTCCTGACTTTC.

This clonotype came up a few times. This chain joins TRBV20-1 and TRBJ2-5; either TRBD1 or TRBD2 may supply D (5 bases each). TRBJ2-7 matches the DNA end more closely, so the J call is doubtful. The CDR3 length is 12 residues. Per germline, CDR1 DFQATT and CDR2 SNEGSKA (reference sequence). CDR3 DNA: TGCAGTGCTACCGGGGCACTCTACGAGCAGTACTTC. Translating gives CSATGALYEQYF.

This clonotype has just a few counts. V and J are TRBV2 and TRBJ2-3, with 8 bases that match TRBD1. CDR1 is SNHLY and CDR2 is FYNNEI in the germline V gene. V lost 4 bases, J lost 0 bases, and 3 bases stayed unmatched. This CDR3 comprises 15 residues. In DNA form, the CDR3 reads TGTGCCAGCAGTGGACAGGGGCGAAGCACAGATACGCAGTATTTT. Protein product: CASSGQGRSTDTQYF.

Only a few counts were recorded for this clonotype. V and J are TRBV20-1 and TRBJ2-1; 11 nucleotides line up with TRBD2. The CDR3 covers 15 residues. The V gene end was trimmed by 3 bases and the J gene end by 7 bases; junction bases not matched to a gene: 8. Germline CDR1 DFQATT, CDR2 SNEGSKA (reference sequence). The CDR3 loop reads CSASATSGVDNEQFF. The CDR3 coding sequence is TGCAGTGCTAGTGCGACTAGCGGGGTGGATAATGAGCAGTTCTTC.

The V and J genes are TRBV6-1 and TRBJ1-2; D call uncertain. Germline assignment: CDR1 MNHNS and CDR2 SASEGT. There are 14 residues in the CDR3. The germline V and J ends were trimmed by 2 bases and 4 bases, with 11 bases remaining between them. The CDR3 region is CASSEMEGPYGYTF. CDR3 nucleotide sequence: TGTGCCAGCAGTGAAATGGAGGGCCCCTATGGCTACACCTTC.